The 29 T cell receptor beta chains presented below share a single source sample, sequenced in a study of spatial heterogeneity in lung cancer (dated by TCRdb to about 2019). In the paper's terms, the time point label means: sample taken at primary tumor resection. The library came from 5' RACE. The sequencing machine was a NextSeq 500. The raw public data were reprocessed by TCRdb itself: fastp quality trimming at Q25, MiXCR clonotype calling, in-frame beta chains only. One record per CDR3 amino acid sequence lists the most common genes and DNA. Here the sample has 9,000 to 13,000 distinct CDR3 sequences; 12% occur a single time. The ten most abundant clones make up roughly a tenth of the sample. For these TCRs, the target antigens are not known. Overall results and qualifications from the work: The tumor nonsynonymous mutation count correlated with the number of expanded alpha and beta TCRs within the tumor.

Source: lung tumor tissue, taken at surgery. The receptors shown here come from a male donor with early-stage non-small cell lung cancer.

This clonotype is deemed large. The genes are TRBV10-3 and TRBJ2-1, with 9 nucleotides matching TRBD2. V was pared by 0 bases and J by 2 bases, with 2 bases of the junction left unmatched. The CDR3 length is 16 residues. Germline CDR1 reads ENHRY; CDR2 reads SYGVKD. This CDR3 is CAISESGTSTYNEQFF. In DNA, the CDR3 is TGTGCCATCAGTGAGTCAGGGACTAGCACCTACAATGAGCAGTTCTTC.

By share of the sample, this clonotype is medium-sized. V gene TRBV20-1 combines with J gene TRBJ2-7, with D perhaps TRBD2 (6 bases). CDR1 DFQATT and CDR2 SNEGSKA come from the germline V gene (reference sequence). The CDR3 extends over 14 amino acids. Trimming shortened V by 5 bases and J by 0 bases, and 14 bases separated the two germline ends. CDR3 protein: CSAGLGGSSYEQYF. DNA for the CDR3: TGCAGTGCTGGATTGGGGGGAAGCTCCTACGAGCAGTACTTC.

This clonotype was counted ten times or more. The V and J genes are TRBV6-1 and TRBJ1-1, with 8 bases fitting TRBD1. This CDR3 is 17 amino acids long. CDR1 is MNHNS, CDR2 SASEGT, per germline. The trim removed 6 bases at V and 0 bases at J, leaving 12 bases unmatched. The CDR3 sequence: CASSRRRWDRLNTEAFF. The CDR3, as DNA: TGTGCCAGCAGCCGACGCCGATGGGACAGGTTGAACACTGAAGCTTTCTTT.

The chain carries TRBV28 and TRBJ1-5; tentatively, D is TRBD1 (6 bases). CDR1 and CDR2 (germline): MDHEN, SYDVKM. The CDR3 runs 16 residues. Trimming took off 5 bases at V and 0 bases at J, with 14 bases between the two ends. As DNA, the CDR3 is TGTGCCAGCAGTCCGTACCCAGGGGATAGCAATCAGCCCCAGCATTTT. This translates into CASSPYPGDSNQPQHF.

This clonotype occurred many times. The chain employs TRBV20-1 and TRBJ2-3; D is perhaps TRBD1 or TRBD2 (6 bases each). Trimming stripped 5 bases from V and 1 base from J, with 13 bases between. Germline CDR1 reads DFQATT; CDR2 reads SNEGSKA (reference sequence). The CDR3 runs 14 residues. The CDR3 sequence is CSAWGAGRTDTQYF. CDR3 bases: TGCAGTGCTTGGGGGGCCGGGCGCACAGATACGCAGTATTTT.

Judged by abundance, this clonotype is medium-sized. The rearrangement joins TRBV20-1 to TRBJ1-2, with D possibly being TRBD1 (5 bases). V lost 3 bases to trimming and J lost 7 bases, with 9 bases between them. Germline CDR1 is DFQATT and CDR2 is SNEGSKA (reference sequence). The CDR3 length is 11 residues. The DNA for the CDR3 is TGCAGTGCTAGTCAGGGTTTTGGCTACACCTTC. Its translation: CSASQGFGYTF.

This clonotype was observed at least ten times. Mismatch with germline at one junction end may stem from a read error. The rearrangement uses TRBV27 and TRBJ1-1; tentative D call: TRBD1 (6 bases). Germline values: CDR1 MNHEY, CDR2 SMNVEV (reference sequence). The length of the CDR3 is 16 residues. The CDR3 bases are TGTGCCAGCACTTTAAGGTGGACCGGCCCAGGGGCTGAAGCTTTCTTT. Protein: CASTLRWTGPGAEAFF.

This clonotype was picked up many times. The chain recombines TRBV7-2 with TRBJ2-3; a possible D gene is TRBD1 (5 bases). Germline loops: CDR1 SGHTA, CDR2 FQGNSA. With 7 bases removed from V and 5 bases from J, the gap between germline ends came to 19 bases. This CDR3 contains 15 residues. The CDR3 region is CASTNTPVGVDTQYF. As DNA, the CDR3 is TGTGCCAGCACCAATACCCCCGTAGGGGTAGATACGCAGTATTTT.

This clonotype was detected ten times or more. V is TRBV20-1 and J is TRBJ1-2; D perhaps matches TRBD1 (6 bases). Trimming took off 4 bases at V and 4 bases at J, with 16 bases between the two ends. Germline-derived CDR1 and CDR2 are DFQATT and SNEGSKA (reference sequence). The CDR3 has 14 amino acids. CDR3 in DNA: TGCAGTGCTACCTTCGCCGGGGGCGCCTATGGCTACACCTTC. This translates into CSATFAGGAYGYTF.

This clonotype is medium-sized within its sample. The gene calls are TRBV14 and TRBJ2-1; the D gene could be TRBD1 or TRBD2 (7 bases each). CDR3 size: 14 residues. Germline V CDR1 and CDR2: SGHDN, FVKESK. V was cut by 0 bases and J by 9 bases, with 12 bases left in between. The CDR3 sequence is CASSQDRGGSEQFF. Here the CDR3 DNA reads TGTGCCAGCAGCCAAGACAGGGGGGGTAGTGAGCAGTTCTTC.

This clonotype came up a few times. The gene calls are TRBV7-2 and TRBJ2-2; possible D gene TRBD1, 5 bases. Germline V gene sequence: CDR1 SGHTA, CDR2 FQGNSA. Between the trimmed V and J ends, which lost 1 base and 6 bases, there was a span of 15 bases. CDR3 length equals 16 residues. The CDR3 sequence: CASSLVLPGSSGELFF. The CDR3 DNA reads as TGTGCCAGCAGCTTAGTTTTGCCAGGGTCTTCCGGGGAGCTGTTTTTT.

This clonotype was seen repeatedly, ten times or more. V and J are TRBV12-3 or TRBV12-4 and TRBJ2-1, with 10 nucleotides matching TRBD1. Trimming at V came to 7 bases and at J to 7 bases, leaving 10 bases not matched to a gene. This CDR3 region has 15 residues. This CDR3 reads CASTLTRTGGNEQFF. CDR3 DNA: TGTGCCAGCACCCTGACCCGGACAGGGGGAAATGAGCAGTTCTTC.

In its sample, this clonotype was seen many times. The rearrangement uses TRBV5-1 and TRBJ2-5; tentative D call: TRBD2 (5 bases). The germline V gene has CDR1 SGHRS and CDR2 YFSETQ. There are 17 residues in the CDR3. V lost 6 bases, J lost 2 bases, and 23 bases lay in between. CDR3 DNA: TGCGCCAGCATCCCGGCCGTCGGCGGAGGATCTCAAGAGACCCAGTACTTC. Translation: CASIPAVGGGSQETQYF.

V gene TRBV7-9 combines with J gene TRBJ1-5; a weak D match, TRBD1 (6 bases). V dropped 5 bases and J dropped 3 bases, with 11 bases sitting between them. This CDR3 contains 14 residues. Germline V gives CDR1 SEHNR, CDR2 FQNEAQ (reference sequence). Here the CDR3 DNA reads TGTGCCAGCAGCAGGGGGGGCAACAATCAGCCCCAGCATTTT. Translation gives CASSRGGNNQPQHF. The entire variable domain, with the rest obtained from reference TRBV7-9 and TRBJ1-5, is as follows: DTGVSQNPRHKITKRGQNVTFRCDPISEHNRLYWYRQTLGQGPEFLTYFQNEAQLEKSRLLSDRFSAERPKGSFSTLEIQRTEQGDSAMYLCASSRGGNNQPQHFGDGTRLSIL.

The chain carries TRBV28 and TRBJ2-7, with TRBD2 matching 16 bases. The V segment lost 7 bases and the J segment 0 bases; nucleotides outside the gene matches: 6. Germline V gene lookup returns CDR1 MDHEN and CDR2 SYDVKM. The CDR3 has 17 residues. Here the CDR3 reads CASTGTSGRVSSYEQYF. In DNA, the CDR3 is TGTGCCAGCACCGGGACTAGCGGGAGGGTTAGCTCCTACGAGCAGTACTTC.

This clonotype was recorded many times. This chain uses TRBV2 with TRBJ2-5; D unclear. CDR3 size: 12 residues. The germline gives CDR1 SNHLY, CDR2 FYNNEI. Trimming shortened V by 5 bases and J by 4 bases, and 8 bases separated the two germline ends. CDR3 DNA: TGTGCCAGCAGTCTAGATCGAGAGACCCAGTACTTC. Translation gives CASSLDRETQYF.

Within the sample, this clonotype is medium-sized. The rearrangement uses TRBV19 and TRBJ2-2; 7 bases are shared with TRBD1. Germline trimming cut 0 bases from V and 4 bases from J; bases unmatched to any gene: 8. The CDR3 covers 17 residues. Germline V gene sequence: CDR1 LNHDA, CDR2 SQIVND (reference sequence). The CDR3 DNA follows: TGTGCCAGTAGTATAGATCCTGGGGCAGGGGGCACCGGGGAGCTGTTTTTT. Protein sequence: CASSIDPGAGGTGELFF.

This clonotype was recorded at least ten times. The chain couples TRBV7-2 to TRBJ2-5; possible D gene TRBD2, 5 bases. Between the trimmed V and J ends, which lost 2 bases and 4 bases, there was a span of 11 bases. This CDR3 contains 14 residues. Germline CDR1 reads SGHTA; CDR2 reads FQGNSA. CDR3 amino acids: CASSLSGSRETQYF. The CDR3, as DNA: TGTGCCAGCAGCTTAAGTGGGAGCAGAGAGACCCAGTACTTC.

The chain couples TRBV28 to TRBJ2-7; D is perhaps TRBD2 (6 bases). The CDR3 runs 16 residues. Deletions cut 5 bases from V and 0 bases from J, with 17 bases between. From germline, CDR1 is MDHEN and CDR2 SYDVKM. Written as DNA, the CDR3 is TGTGCCAGCAGTCCCCCTCTGACGGACTACTCCTACGAGCAGTACTTC. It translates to CASSPPLTDYSYEQYF.

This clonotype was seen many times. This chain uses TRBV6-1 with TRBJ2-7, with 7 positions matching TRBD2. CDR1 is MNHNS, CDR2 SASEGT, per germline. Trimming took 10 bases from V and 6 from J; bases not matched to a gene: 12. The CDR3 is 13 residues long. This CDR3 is CAIAQTSSAEQYF. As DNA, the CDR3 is TGTGCCATCGCTCAGACTAGCTCGGCCGAGCAGTACTTC.

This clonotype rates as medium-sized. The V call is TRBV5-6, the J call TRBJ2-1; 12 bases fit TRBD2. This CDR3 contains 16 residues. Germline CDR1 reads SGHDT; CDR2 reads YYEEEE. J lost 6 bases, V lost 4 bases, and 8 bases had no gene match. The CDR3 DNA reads TGTGCCAGCAGCAAACGACTAGCGGGAGACCTCAATGAGCAGTTCTTC. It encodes CASSKRLAGDLNEQFF.

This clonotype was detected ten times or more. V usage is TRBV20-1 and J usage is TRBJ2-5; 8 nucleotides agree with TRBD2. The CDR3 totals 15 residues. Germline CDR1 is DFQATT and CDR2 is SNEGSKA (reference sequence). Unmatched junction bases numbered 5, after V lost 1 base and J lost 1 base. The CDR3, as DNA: TGCAGTGCTAGAGGCCAACTAGCGGCCCAAGAGACCCAGTACTTC. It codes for CSARGQLAAQETQYF.

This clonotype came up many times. The DNA of the CDR3 is TGTGCCAGCCACCTTGACAGGGGACCGAGAAGCAATCAGCCCCAGCATTTT. Translation: CASHLDRGPRSNQPQHF. The chain recombines TRBV21-1 with TRBJ1-5; TRBD1 is the table's D call and was not checked against the DNA. TRBV21-1 is given as a pseudogene. This CDR3 contains 17 residues.

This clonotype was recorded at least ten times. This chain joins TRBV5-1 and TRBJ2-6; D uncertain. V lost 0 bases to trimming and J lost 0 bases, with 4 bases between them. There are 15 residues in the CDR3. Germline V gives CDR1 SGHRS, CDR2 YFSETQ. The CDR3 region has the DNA TGCGCCAGCAGCTTGGTTAACTCTGGGGCCAACGTCCTGACTTTC. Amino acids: CASSLVNSGANVLTF.

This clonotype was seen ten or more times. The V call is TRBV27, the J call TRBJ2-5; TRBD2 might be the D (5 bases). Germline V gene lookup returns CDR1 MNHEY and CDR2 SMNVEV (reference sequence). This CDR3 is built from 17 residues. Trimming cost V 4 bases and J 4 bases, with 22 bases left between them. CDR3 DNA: TGTGCCAGCAGTTCCCGAGCACCGGGGTCAGGACGAGAGACCCAGTACTTC. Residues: CASSSRAPGSGRETQYF.

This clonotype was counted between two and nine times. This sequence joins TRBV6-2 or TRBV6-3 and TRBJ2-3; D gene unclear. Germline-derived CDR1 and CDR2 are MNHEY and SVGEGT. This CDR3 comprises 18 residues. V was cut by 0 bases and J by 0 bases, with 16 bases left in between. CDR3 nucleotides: TGTGCCAGCAGTTACTCCACGCTAAAAGCTGTTAGCACAGATACGCAGTATTTT. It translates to CASSYSTLKAVSTDTQYF.

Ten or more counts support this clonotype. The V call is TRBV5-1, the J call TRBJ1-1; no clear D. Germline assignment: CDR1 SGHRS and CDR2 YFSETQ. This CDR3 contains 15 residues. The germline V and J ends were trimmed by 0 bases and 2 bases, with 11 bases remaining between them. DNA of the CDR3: TGCGCCAGCAGCTTGGTTTCGGGCAGTAACACTGAAGCTTTCTTT. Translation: CASSLVSGSNTEAFF.

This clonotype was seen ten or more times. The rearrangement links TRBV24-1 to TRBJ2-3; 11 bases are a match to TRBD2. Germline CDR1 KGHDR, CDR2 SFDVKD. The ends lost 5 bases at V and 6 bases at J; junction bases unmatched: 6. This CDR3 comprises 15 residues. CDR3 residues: CATSVAGGPWDTQYF. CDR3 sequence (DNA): TGTGCCACCAGTGTAGCGGGAGGGCCTTGGGATACGCAGTATTTT.

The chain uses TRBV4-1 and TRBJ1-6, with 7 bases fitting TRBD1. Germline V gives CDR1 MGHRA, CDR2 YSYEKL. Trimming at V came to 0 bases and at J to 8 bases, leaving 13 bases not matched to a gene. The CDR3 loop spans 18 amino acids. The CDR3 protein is CASSQDEEDGRGDSPLHF. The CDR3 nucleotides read TGCGCCAGCAGCCAAGATGAGGAGGACGGCAGGGGGGATTCACCCCTCCACTTT.